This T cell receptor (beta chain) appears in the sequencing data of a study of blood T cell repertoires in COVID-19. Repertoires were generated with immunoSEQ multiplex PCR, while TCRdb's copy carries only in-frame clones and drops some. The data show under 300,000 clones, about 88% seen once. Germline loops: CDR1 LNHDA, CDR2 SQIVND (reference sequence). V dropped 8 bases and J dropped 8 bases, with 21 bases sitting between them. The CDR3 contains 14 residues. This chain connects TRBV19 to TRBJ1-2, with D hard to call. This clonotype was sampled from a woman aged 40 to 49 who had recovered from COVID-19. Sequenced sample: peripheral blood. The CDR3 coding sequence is TGTGCCAGTGCCCGGAGGGCAACGCCATCCGGCTACACCTTC. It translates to CASARRATPSGYTF.